Listed here are 14 T cell receptor beta chains from one sample, sequenced in a study of T-cell memory formation after mild COVID-19. TCRdb re-analysed the 5' RACE reads in MiXCR, keeping a single row per CDR3 protein. This table has 210,000 or so distinct CDR3 sequences, 8% to 11% appearing once. The sample taken for sequencing was PBMCs or a T cell subset sorted from them (not recorded which). These receptors were collected from a young man who had mild COVID-19 (a few samples of this study predate the infection). Cell type and time point are not known.

This clonotype came up a few times. The gene calls are TRBV12-3 or TRBV12-4 and TRBJ1-3; tentative D call: TRBD1 (5 bases). V was trimmed by 6 bases and J by 4 bases, leaving 13 bases between them. The CDR3 covers 14 residues. The DNA for the CDR3 is TGTGCCAGCAGCCTTCGGGGACTGGGAAACACCATATATTTT. This translates into CASSLRGLGNTIYF.

Of note for this clonotype: This sequence may be a read error, since a much larger clone differs from it by one base. This rearrangement joins TRBV10-3 to TRBJ1-1, with D uncertain. Germline V gives CDR1 ENHRY, CDR2 SYGVKD. Trimming cost V 6 bases and J 1 base, with 3 bases left between them. The CDR3 extends over 11 amino acids. In DNA, the CDR3 is TGTGCCATCAGGGAGAACACTGAAGCTTTCTTT. It codes for CAIRENTEAFF.

This clonotype was seen a few times. V and J are TRBV28 and TRBJ2-5, with D maybe TRBD1 (5 bases). The CDR3 extends over 14 amino acids. Germline assignment: CDR1 MDHEN and CDR2 SYDVKM. V lost 6 bases to trimming and J lost 1 base, with 12 bases between them. The CDR3 sequence: CASSRQGGQETQYF. The CDR3 region has the DNA TGTGCCAGCAGCCGCCAGGGCGGCCAAGAGACCCAGTACTTC. The variable domain in full, with the rest retrieved from reference TRBV28 and TRBJ2-5, is DVKVTQSSRYLVKRTGEKVFLECVQDMDHENMFWYRQDPGLGLRLIYFSYDVKMKEKGDIPEGYSVSREKKERFSLILESASTNQTSMYLCASSRQGGQETQYFGPGTRLLVL.

The chain uses TRBV15 and TRBJ2-6; the match to TRBD2 covers 8 bases. From germline, CDR1 is LNHNV and CDR2 YYDKDF (reference sequence). CDR3 length equals 16 residues. J lost 0 bases, V lost 2 bases, and 0 bases had no gene match. CDR3 DNA sequence: TGTGCCACCAGCAGACGGGGGGGCTCTGGGGCCAACGTCCTGACTTTC. Translated, it gives CATSRRGGSGANVLTF. Together with reference TRBV15 and TRBJ2-6, the CDR3 gives the full variable domain: DAMVIQNPRYQVTQFGKPVTLSCSQTLNHNVMYWYQQKSSQAPKLLFHYYDKDFNNEADTPDNFQSRRPNTSFCFLDIRSPGLGDTAMYLCATSRRGGSGANVLTFGAGSRLTVL.

The CDR3 spells CASSVEDRGGTIYF. DNA for the CDR3: TGTGCCAGCAGCGTAGAAGACAGGGGAGGCACCATATATTTT. The chain employs TRBV9 and TRBJ1-3, with 8 bases lining up with TRBD1. V was pared by 0 bases and J by 9 bases, with 5 bases of the junction left unmatched. The CDR3 runs to 14 residues. Germline V lookup: CDR1 SGDLS, CDR2 YYNGEE.

This clonotype has just a few counts. The V and J genes are TRBV5-1 and TRBJ2-1, with 7 bases lining up with TRBD1. Germline CDR1 reads SGHRS; CDR2 reads YFSETQ. Unmatched junction bases numbered 7, after V lost 0 bases and J lost 4 bases. The CDR3 spans 16 residues. The CDR3 is CASSLGDSSLYNEQFF. The CDR3 bases are TGCGCCAGCAGCTTGGGGGACAGTAGCCTGTACAATGAGCAGTTCTTC.

This clonotype turned up a few times. The chain has TRBV7-9 and TRBJ2-3, with D unresolved. The germline V and J ends were trimmed by 0 bases and 4 bases, with 11 bases remaining between them. The CDR3 sequence is 15 residues long. The germline V gene has CDR1 SEHNR and CDR2 FQNEAQ (reference sequence). The CDR3 region is CASSLAPSLADTQYF. The CDR3 DNA follows: TGTGCCAGCAGCTTAGCGCCTAGTCTCGCAGATACGCAGTATTTT.

The chain couples TRBV7-9 to TRBJ2-6; D unresolved. V was shortened by 5 bases and J by 1 base, with 12 bases between the two germline ends. Per the germline V gene, CDR1 is SEHNR and CDR2 is FQNEAQ (reference sequence). There are 16 residues in the CDR3. CDR3 DNA: TGTGCCAGCAGCCCTCGGTATCAGTCTGGGGCCAACGTCCTGACTTTC. Residues: CASSPRYQSGANVLTF.

V usage is TRBV7-2 and J usage is TRBJ2-7, with 9 bases fitting TRBD2. The CDR3 loop spans 15 amino acids. The ends lost 3 bases at V and 0 bases at J; junction bases unmatched: 3. Germline V lookup: CDR1 SGHTA, CDR2 FQGNSA. This chain's CDR3 is CASSFTSGPSYEQYV. In nucleotides, the CDR3 is TGTGCCAGCAGCTTCACTAGCGGGCCCTCCTACGAGCAGTACGTC.

This clonotype was observed many times. V is TRBV20-1 and J is TRBJ1-1; D remains ambiguous. Trimming removed 3 bases at V and 7 bases at J, with 15 bases between. The V gene's germline CDR1 is DFQATT and CDR2 SNEGSKA (reference sequence). There are 13 residues in the CDR3. CDR3 loop: CSASTDTRIEAFF. CDR3 nucleotides: TGCAGTGCTAGTACAGACACACGCATTGAAGCTTTCTTT.

The CDR3 coding sequence is TGTGCCAGCAGCCAGGCGCACCTGGCTGGCGATGAGCAGTTCTTC. Encoded protein: CASSQAHLAGDEQFF. The rearrangement joins TRBV4-2 to TRBJ2-1; D not resolved. The V and J ends lost 3 bases and 8 bases respectively, with 17 bases between them. Germline-derived CDR1 and CDR2 are LGHNA and YNFKEQ. The CDR3 sequence is 15 residues long.

There are a few counts of this clonotype. The chain recombines TRBV12-3 or TRBV12-4 with TRBJ1-1, with 7 nucleotides matching TRBD1. The CDR3 sequence is 15 residues long. The J segment lost 0 bases and the V segment lost 4 bases, leaving 5 bases of the junction unmatched. CDR3 coding DNA: TGTGCCAGCAGTTCGGCAGGGGGAATGAACACTGAAGCTTTCTTT. Amino acids: CASSSAGGMNTEAFF.

This clonotype has a handful of counts. V gene TRBV2 combines with J gene TRBJ2-5, with D hard to call. V was cut by 3 bases and J by 7 bases, with 12 bases left in between. CDR3 length: 13 residues. From germline, CDR1 is SNHLY and CDR2 FYNNEI. The CDR3 sequence: CASSDTPRGTQYF. DNA for the CDR3: TGTGCCAGCAGTGATACTCCTCGCGGGACCCAGTACTTC.

This chain links TRBV5-1 with TRBJ2-7, with D tentatively TRBD1 or TRBD2 (5 bases each). The V gene's germline CDR1 is SGHRS and CDR2 YFSETQ. The CDR3 has 14 amino acids. V was trimmed by 4 bases and J by 2 bases, leaving 13 bases between them. CDR3 loop: CASSDPGRPYEQYF. The CDR3 DNA is TGCGCCAGCAGCGACCCGGGACGGCCCTACGAGCAGTACTTC.